This T cell receptor beta chain was recorded in a study of OX40 agonist ivuxolimab in advanced cancers. Background for the entire study: Ivuxolimab, which targeted the costimulatory receptor OX40 (CD134), was an agonistic, fully human IgG2 monoclonal antibody. The purpose of peripheral TCRbeta sequencing was to test whether ivuxolimab changed TCR sequence diversity and led to clonal T-cell expansion. Partial responses occurred in three dose-escalation patients: two with cutaneous melanoma and one with hepatocellular carcinoma. The dose-escalation cohort was roughly 80% male with a mean age of approximately 60 years, ranging from roughly 20 to 85. Intravenous ivuxolimab was administered to patients every 2 weeks at six dose levels: 0.01, 0.1, 0.3, 1.5, 3 and 10 mg/kg. The paper reports the monotherapy dose-escalation portion (N ≈ 52 patients) of the phase I ivuxolimab trial. Patients were allowed to have had prior anti-PD-1, anti-PD-L1 or anti-CTLA-4 therapy, and approximately 40% of the dose-escalation patients had been treated with checkpoint inhibitors. Of the approximately 50 dose-escalation patients, hepatocellular carcinoma was present in 19, melanoma in approximately 15, renal cell carcinoma in 9 and head and neck cancer in 9.

What the authors observed across the whole study: The antigen specificity of the clonally expanded peripheral T cells was not determined. Partial responders in the 0.1-3.0 mg/kg groups had among the lowest normalized peripheral clonal expansion, especially among CD8+ T cells. After ivuxolimab, expanded clones were on average more numerous among CD8+ T cells than among CD4+ T cells. At doses from 0.1 to 3.0 mg/kg, clonal expansion was seen in both CD4+ and CD8+ blood T cells between baseline and week 6. Low levels of normalized T-cell clonal expansion were also seen in some patients who did not respond.

Patients with a history of autoimmune disease or receiving systemic immunosuppression were excluded from the trial. Peripheral blood for TCR sequencing was collected from all dose cohorts at baseline, on cycle 4 day 1, and on cycle 7 day 1. The samples were taken from a phase I, first-in-human, multicenter, open-label dose-escalation trial of ivuxolimab. Adults with locally advanced or metastatic melanoma, renal cell carcinoma, hepatocellular carcinoma or head and neck squamous cell carcinoma were enrolled in the trial. Before TCR sequencing, CD4+ and CD8+ T cells were separately sorted from peripheral blood. As to this clone: Its antigen remains unidentified. One base away there is no much larger clone; base qualities are not given.

To sequence the TCRbeta CDR3 region, genomic DNA was isolated from the sorted cells. The immunoSEQ Assay was used to sequence the TCRbeta CDR3 regions. Drawn from immuneACCESS, this table holds only the in-frame rearrangements with V and J called that TCRdb kept. Clones are partly lost; checked studies trace under half to an unresolved V gene and leave the rest unexplained. The sample contains 50,000 or so clones, 80% to 90% of them found a single time. Clones ranked in the top ten supply approximately 5% of the sample. Reading the germline V gene (reference sequence) gives CDR1 MNHEY and CDR2 SMNVEV. The junction carries 17 bases between V and J, which are trimmed by 2 bases and 6 bases respectively. Its CDR3 holds 15 amino acids, cysteine through phenylalanine. Solely the CDR3 DNA is kept, with 45 bases framed from the first base.

Recombination linked TRBV27 to TRBJ2-7, and perhaps TRBD2 as D gene, on 5 matching bases. The clonotype originates from an adult with an advanced solid tumor such as melanoma, head and neck, liver or kidney cancer. The material was CD4+ or CD8+ T cells sorted from blood, obtained in a trial of the OX40 agonist ivuxolimab. The DNA sequence is given as TGTGCCAGCAGTTTACAGTCAGATGGACTGGGCGAGCAGTACTTC. Its amino acids are CASSLQSDGLGEQYF.